This T cell receptor beta chain appears in the sequencing data of a study of cytomegalovirus exposure and HLA in healthy donors (dated by TCRdb to about 2017). Study-level background: According to an earlier analysis of around 600 of the donors, about 179 million T cells yielded approximately 120 million unique TCR beta sequences and approximately 300 Gb of sequence data. To predict cytomegalovirus infection status, the study combined high-throughput TCR immunosequencing, statistical association of individual TCRs with disease status, and machine learning. In a later analysis, previously published TCR beta repertoires from several hundred donors were re-analyzed and high-resolution HLA genotyping was added so that TCR occurrence patterns could be studied. Using immunosequencing, the study profiled T cell repertoires from some 670 subjects and related those repertoires to cytomegalovirus serostatus. Four or five DR-DQ haplotypes were treated as single units for association and clustering because of strong linkage in the cohort. An early release that covered several hundred HLA-typed donors contained approximately 300 gigabases of sequencing data and tens of millions of unique TCR sequences. Rather than drawing on any new phenotypic data, the later analysis identified candidate immune exposures from TCR beta sequences and the way those sequences occurred across donors. Typing coverage varied by locus: 629-630 donors for A, B, C, DRB1 and DQB1; approximately 500 for DQA1; 600 to 610 for DPA1; fewer than 480 for DPB1. Every discovery cohort repertoire had been produced on one sequencing platform. HLA typing covered class I and class II loci at four-digit resolution. In a later genetic analysis, genome-wide SNP genotypes for about three fifths of the roughly 670 donors were used, and that subset was treated as a discovery cohort. The genetic ancestry cluster associated with self-reported Caucasian donors included roughly four fifths of the approximately 410 genotyped donors. An earlier analysis of some 500 of the donors used high-throughput TCR beta sequencing to judge whether each TCR beta V gene segment behaved as functional or pseudogenic. The study aimed to test whether signatures of past pathogen exposure could be identified by cataloging public T cell receptors. Among almost 400 genotyped donors of the cohort, an average of about 240,000 unique TCR beta nucleotide sequences were sequenced per donor, approximately 20% of them non-productive. A separate validation cohort of approximately 120 different subjects was used in addition to the roughly 700-subject first cohort. Alongside the repertoire data, information on donor age, sex, ethnicity and CMV serostatus was compiled. What the research found in general, with its limitations: Compared with equally common non-associated chains, HLA-associated TCR beta chains in a later analysis were more clonally expanded and had lower generation probabilities. In a later analysis, the rate of TCR association differed among HLA loci, with DRB1 alleles having the most associated TCRs and HLA-C alleles having the fewest. Because counts were too low, roughly 17 rarely observed V segments, including chromosome 9 orphons, were left out of the earlier analysis of 587 of the donors. The classifier was reported to diagnose cytomegalovirus status with high specificity and sensitivity in both the original cohort and the validation cohort. The authors suggested that the approach could potentially be extended to other disease states and immunological phenotypes. In an earlier analysis of 587 of the donors, most TCR beta V segments were observed in productive rearrangements about 87% or about 30% of the time, broadly matching IMGT annotations. A further reported finding was that TCR beta sequences accurately predicted the HLA-A and HLA-B alleles for most subjects in the first cohort. According to a later genetic analysis, donors in an Asian-associated ancestry cluster had fewer N-insertions in productive TCRs than the roughly 670-donor mean. For the cohort, immune exposure information was limited to CMV serostatus. A cluster of highly shared sequence variants was judged likely to be a technical artifact of the sequencing pipeline. Because HLA typing was unavailable for some donors at each locus, only the typed subset was used in association tests. Most CMV-associated TCR beta chains appeared to be HLA-restricted in a later analysis, and the HLA associations seemed to be driven largely by CMV exposure. Some IMGT-functional V segments, including TRBV6-2 and TRBV6-3, could not be told apart with the 87-base-pair reads, so those segments were excluded. In vitro tests confirmed that a few of the cytomegalovirus-associated TCR beta chains recognize cytomegalovirus antigens. Specific HLA alleles were associated with 15,000 to 20,000 TCR beta sequences at a false discovery rate of 0.05 in a later analysis. Roughly uniform sequencing depth across donors was assumed in presence/absence analyses, although this assumption may not hold. The study gave a list of some 150 TCR beta chains associated with cytomegalovirus. Most TCR sequences were observed very rarely across donors, whereas some public TCRs were present in many individuals. A later analysis reported that several top co-occurrence clusters appeared linked to parvovirus B19, influenza, CMV and Epstein-Barr virus. Assigning TCR associations to individual alleles was difficult when HLA alleles, especially DR and DQ, strongly co-occurred. Linkage disequilibrium might explain the correlated functional status among segregating V segments, but an unknown experimental factor could not be ruled out. In this cohort, only TCR beta chains were sequenced, and detectable features were limited by the absence of alpha or paired-chain data. V-gene and J-gene trimming of TCR beta chains was associated with a missense DCLRE1C variant in a later genetic analysis, and the association was replicated in an independent cohort.

Taken from cysteine to phenylalanine, the CDR3 has 15 residues. Only CDR3 DNA remains: 45 bases, in frame from the first base. V loses 4 bases, J loses 5 bases, and the germline ends lie 17 bases apart. In the germline V gene, CDR1 corresponds to LGHNA and CDR2 to YSLEER. To note about this clone: It has no known antigen specificity. Qualities for individual bases were not recorded, and no much larger clone is one base off.

Library preparation employed the immunoSEQ multiplex PCR assay. For the multiplex PCR, a mixture combining 60 forward primers for TCR Vbeta segments and 13 reverse primers for TCR Jbeta segments was used. The CDR3 region of rearranged TCR beta genes was amplified from genomic DNA with a multiplex PCR assay. The amplified TCR beta libraries were sequenced on the Illumina HiSeq System as 87-base-pair reads. The study's processing was this. A later analysis tallied 75 million to 85 million unique TCR beta chains across the 700 or so repertoires, and around 10 million of those chains were shared by two or more donors. Raw reads were error-corrected and collapsed into unique sequences with a nearest-neighbor algorithm that merged closely related sequences to remove PCR and sequencing errors. Alignment of CDR3 sequences to IMGT reference sequences was used to assign V, D and J gene segments. For a sequence to be retained, a match of at least six nucleotides was required to both a V gene segment and a J gene segment. A rearrangement was called productive if the CDR3 had no stop codons and remained in frame with V and J, and every other rearrangement was called non-productive. CDR3 was defined by IMGT convention, running from the second conserved V-encoded cysteine to the conserved J-encoded phenylalanine. In an earlier analysis of some 550 of the donors, sequences lacking an unambiguous match to a single V gene segment were excluded. An earlier analysis of 587 of the donors classified V segments as functional when productive rearrangements were above 56.7% and as segregating when the standard deviation between donors was above 5%. A statistical classification framework was developed to diagnose cytomegalovirus status using the catalog of TCR beta chain sequences. V and J gene assignment, in a later analysis, came from comparing TCR nucleotide sequences with IMGT/GENE-DB human TR gene sequences. The TCRdist pipeline was used in a later analysis to assign CDR3 sequences and most-parsimonious VDJ recombination scenarios. A later analysis defined each TCR beta chain by its CDR3 amino acid sequence plus V-gene family, and excluded reads lacking a unique V-gene family. As a way to deal with suspected cross-contamination and a sequencing artifact, a later analysis dropped 640 or so nucleotide sequences that were highly shared and had low generation probability. In a later analysis, a clonal expansion index was calculated for each public chain from normalized within-repertoire ranks of inferred template counts. In a later analysis, generation probabilities were computed with a VDJ recombination model fitted to out-of-frame rearrangements, and the resulting probabilities were checked against IGoR. A later analysis scored TCR-TCR, TCR-HLA and TCR-CMV co-occurrence with hypergeometric tests, applying a repertoire-size bias correction to TCR pairs. False discovery rates were estimated in a later analysis by permuting HLA or CMV assignments 20 times. A later analysis grouped co-occurring TCRs with DBSCAN, adding TCRdist sequence similarity when clustering within HLA-allele-positive subsets. Co-occurrence clustering excluded repertoires with fewer than 30,000 or more than 120,000 public chains, plus five with anomalous nucleotide sharing. Sourced from immuneACCESS, this table was stored by TCRdb with only in-frame sequences that have V and J called. A share of the clones is absent; for the studies checked, an unresolved V gene accounts for under half, and the remainder has no known explanation. V, J and clone size reflect that table, while D and trimming were determined from the DNA. This sample has roughly 120,000 clones in its table, and around 80% of those were observed once. The ten top clones hold 4.8% of the sample.

The cohort comprised fewer than 700 healthy bone marrow donors. Cohort members were all nominally healthy when sampled, although unrecorded immune exposures were likely present. The donor tested CMV seropositive and was one of the 289 seropositive cohort members. A peripheral blood sample was collected from each donor, and TCR beta sequencing was performed on peripheral blood mononuclear cells. The Qiagen DNeasy Blood Extraction Kit was used to extract genomic DNA from the blood cell samples. The chain is assembled from TRBV4-3 and TRBJ2-5; TRBD2 could be the D gene, as 7 bases match. Material: PBMCs. This TCR derives from a man in his thirties or forties in good health and CMV-seropositive. The nucleotide sequence is given as TGCGCCAGCAGCCCCGGGGGAGGGGGAGGGGAGACCCAGTACTTC. This encodes CASSPGGGGGETQYF.